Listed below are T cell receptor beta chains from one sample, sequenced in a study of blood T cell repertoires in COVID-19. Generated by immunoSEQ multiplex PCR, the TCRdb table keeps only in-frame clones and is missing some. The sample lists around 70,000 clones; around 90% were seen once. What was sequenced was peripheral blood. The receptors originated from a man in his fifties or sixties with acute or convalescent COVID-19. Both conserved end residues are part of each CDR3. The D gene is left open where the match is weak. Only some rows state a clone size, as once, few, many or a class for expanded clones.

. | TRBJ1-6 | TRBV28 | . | TGTGCCAGCAGAGGACAGATTAATTCACCCCTCCACTTT | CASRGQINSPLHF
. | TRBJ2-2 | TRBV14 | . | TGTGCCAGCAGCCATGGTTGGCCGAACACCGGGGAGCTGTTTTTT | CASSHGWPNTGELFF
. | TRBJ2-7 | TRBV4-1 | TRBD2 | TGCGCCAGCAGCGAAGGGCTAGCGGGAGTCTCCTACGAGCAGTACTTC | CASSEGLAGVSYEQYF
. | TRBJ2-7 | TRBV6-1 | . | TGTGCCAGCAGTGACAGCTACGAGCAGTACTTC | CASSDSYEQYF
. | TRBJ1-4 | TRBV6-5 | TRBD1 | TGTGCCACCGCTCCCGGGGACAGATTTAATGAAAAACTGTTTTTT | CATAPGDRFNEKLFF
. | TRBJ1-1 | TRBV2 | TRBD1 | TGTGCCAACAGAAGGGACAGAAACATGAACACTGAAGCTTTCTTT | CANRRDRNMNTEAFF
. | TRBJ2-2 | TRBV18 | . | TGTGCCAGCTCACCTCGGGACATCGACACCGGGGAGCTGTTTTTT | CASSPRDIDTGELFF
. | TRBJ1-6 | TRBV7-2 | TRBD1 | TGTGCCAGCAGCTTAGGTCGGTTAGGGGGCTATTCACCCCTCCACTTT | CASSLGRLGGYSPLHF
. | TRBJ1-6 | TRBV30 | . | TGTGCCTGGAATGGATGGGGGGGGGACATCAATAATTCACCCCTCCACTTT | CAWNGWGGDINNSPLHF
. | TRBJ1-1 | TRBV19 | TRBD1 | TGTGCCAGTAGCGGAACAGGGGGCACTGAAGCTTTCTTT | CASSGTGGTEAFF
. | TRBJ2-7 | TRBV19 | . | TGTGCCAGTACCCCTGGTGGGGTAGCGGCTCCCTACGAGCAGTACTTC | CASTPGGVAAPYEQYF
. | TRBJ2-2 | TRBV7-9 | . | TGTGCCAGCAGCTCACGAAGAAAGGGGGACGGGGAGCTGTTTTTT | CASSSRRKGDGELFF
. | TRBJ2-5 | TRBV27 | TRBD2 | TGTGCCAGCAGTTCCGAAACTAGCGGGAGTTGGGAGACCCAGTACTTC | CASSSETSGSWETQYF
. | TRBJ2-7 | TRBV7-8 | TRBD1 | TGTGCCAGCAGCTTAGGACAGGGGCTGGGGGAGCAGTACTTC | CASSLGQGLGEQYF
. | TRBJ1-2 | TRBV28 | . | TGTGCCAGCAGTTATCAGGGTGACTATGGCTACACCTTC | CASSYQGDYGYTF
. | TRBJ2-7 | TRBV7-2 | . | TGTGCCAGCAGCTTAGCGGCGGGACCTGAGTCCTACGAGCAGTACTTC | CASSLAAGPESYEQYF
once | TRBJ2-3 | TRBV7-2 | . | TGTGCCAGCAGCTTTGGAGGGCGGGGTTCAGATACGCAGTATTTT | CASSFGGRGSDTQYF
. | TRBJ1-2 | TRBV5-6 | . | TGTGCCAGCAGCCTTCTAGAAAGCTACACCTTC | CASSLLESYTF
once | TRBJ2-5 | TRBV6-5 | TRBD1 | TGTGCCACGGGTCCAGGGGGCTTGGAGACCCAGTACTTC | CATGPGGLETQYF
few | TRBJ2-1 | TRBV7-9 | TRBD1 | TGTGCCAGCAGTAACGGACAGGGGGCCCACAATGAGCAGTTCTTC | CASSNGQGAHNEQFF
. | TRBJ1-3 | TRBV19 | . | TGTGCCGCGGATTCCTCTGGAAACACCATATATTTT | CAADSSGNTIYF
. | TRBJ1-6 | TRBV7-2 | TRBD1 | TGTGCCAGCAGTTACCGGGACAGGGCTTCACCCCTCCACTTT | CASSYRDRASPLHF
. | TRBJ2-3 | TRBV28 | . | TGTGCCAGCAGTTTGGGACTCTTAGATACGCAGTATTTT | CASSLGLLDTQYF
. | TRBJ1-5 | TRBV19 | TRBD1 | TGTGCCAGTAGCGGACAGGGAATACTGGATAGCAATCAGCCCCAGCATTTT | CASSGQGILDSNQPQHF
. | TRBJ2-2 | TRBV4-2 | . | TGTGCCAGCAGCCCCCAGGGGGCGGGGGCCGGGGAGCTGTTTTTT | CASSPQGAGAGELFF
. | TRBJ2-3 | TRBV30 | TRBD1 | TGTGCCTGGAGTGCGGGACAGGGGGGAGATACGCAGTATTTT | CAWSAGQGGDTQYF
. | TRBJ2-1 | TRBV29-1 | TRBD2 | TGCAGCGTTGTTCTTGCGGGGGGTTTTGAGCAGTTCTTC | CSVVLAGGFEQFF
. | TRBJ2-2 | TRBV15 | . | TGTGCCACCAGCAAACGGACCGGGGAGCTGTTTTTT | CATSKRTGELFF
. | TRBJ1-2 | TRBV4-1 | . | TGCGCCAGCAGCGGCCAACAGGGTTTTCGGGGCTACACCTTC | CASSGQQGFRGYTF
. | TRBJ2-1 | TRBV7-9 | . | TGTGCCAGCAGCTTACGGGGGAGCTCCTACAATGAGCAGTTCTTC | CASSLRGSSYNEQFF
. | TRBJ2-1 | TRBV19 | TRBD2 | TGTGCCAGTAGTATAGACATTGTTGACGCGGGGGGGAGCTCCTACAATGAGCAGTTCTTC | CASSIDIVDAGGSSYNEQFF
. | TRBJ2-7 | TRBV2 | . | TGTGCCAGCAGTGTCCCACGGCAGACTACCTCCTACGAGCAGTACTTC | CASSVPRQTTSYEQYF
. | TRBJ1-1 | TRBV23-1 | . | TGCGCCAGCAGTCCGGGGGGGGACACTGAAGCTTTCTTT | CASSPGGDTEAFF
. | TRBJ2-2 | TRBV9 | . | TGTGCCAGCAGCGGAGGGATGAGCAACACCGGGGAGCTGTTTTTT | CASSGGMSNTGELFF
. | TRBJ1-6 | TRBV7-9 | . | TGTGCCAGCAGCTTGGACAGTAATTCACCCCTCCACTTT | CASSLDSNSPLHF
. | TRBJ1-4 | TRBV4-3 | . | TGCGCCAGCAGCCAAGACCGGGGGGAAAAACTGTTTTTT | CASSQDRGEKLFF
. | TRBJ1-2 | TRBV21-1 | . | TGTGCCAGCAGCAAAGCTGAAACCCGTTGGAGGACTCCGATCTATGGCTACACCTTC | CASSKAETRWRTPIYGYTF
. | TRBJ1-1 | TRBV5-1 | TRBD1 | TGCGCCAGCAGCTATCTCGCCGGGACAGTGAACACTGAAGCTTTCTTT | CASSYLAGTVNTEAFF
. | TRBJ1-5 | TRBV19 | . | TGTGCCAGTAGTGTGGTCGGGAGGGAGCAGCCCCAGCATTTT | CASSVVGREQPQHF
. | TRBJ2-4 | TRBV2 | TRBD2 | TGTGCCAGCAGGGCACTAGCGGCGGGAGCCAAAAACATTCAGTACTTC | CASRALAAGAKNIQYF
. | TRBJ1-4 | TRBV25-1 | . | TGTGCCAGCATGGACAGTATATCCGAAAAACTGTTTTTT | CASMDSISEKLFF
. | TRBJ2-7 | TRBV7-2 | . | TGTGCCAGCAGCTTAATCGGGGGTCAGGACGAGCAGTACTTC | CASSLIGGQDEQYF
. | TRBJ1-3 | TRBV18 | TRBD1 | TGTGCCAGCTCACCCGACAGGGTCGAAAACACCATATATTTT | CASSPDRVENTIYF
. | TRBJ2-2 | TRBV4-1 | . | TGCGCCAGCAGCCAAGCCGCCCTACGGGGGTTCTCTGGTGGCACCGGGGAGCTGTTTTTT | CASSQAALRGFSGGTGELFF
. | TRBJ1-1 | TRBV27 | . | TGTGCCAGCAGTGAGTCTTGGACAGCGAACACTGAAGCTTTCTTT | CASSESWTANTEAFF
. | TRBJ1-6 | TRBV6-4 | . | TGTGCCAGCAGTGACTCCCCGGGGTCACCCCTCCACTTT | CASSDSPGSPLHF
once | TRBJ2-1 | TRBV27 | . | TGTGCCAGCAGCTATACCCTAGGAGAGGAGCAGTTCTTC | CASSYTLGEEQFF
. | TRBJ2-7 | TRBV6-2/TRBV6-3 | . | TGTGCCAGCAGTCCCGCCTACGAGCAGTACTTC | CASSPAYEQYF
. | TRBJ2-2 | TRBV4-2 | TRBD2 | TGTGCCAGCAGCCAAGTCCCCAGCGGGGGCCCGAACACCGGGGAGCTGTTTTTT | CASSQVPSGGPNTGELFF
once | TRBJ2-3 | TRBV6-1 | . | TGTGCCAGCAGTGAATGGGGCCCGGATACGCAGTATTTT | CASSEWGPDTQYF
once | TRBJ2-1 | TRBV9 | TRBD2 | TGTGCCAGCAGCGTAGGGACTAGCGGCAATGAGCAGTTCTTC | CASSVGTSGNEQFF
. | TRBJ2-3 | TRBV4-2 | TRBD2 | TGTGCCAGCAGCCAAACCCGGGGGACTAGCTTCTCAGGAAGCACAGATACGCAGTATTTT | CASSQTRGTSFSGSTDTQYF
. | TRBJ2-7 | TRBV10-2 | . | TGCGCCAGCAGTGAACGCCGACAGCCGCCGGGCGAGCAGTACTTC | CASSERRQPPGEQYF